This paragraph covers one T cell receptor (beta chain) sequence. This entry belongs to a study of cytomegalovirus exposure and HLA in healthy donors. Primers: 60 Vbeta forward and 13 Jbeta reverse. Clones were read by immunoSEQ multiplex PCR, and TCRdb kept only the in-frame ones, dropping some. The sample lists 100,000 or so clones, about 69% occurring once. Germline assignment: CDR1 LGHNA and CDR2 YNFKEQ. The CDR3 spans 16 residues. Trimming cost V 4 bases and J 1 base; bases outside gene matches: 4. The receptor was isolated from a human donor in good health. Sequencing was performed on PBMCs. The chain combines TRBV4-2 with TRBJ2-2; 9 bases align to TRBD2. This CDR3 is CASSRETSGNTGELFF. CDR3 DNA sequence: TGTGCCAGCAGCCGCGAGACTAGCGGGAACACCGGGGAGCTGTTTTTT.